The 20 T cell receptor beta chains below all came from one sample that was sequenced in a study of shared clonotypes between healthy human individuals. Repertoires were generated with immunoSEQ multiplex PCR, while TCRdb's copy carries only in-frame clones and drops some. The sample contains approximately 2,200,000 clones, roughly 91% of which appear only once. In the naive CD8 group, cells lacked CD45RO and were positively selected for CCR7, so terminally differentiated effector memory CD45RA+ cells were left out. Sequencing input: naive CD8+ T cells from PBMCs. The receptors here all came from a young man in good health. Some clones in this sample may be carry-over from other donors' samples.

J is TRBJ2-7 and V is TRBV5-5, with 7 bases lining up with TRBD2. V was clipped by 2 bases and J by 4 bases; unmatched bases: 9. Per germline, CDR1 SGHKS and CDR2 YYEKEE (reference sequence). CDR3 length: 15 amino acids. The CDR3 sequence: CASSFRLASGYEQYF. DNA of the CDR3: TGTGCCAGCAGCTTCAGACTAGCCTCGGGGTACGAGCAGTACTTC.

The chain carries TRBV11-2 and TRBJ2-1, with D perhaps matching TRBD2 (5 bases). The V and J ends lost 5 bases and 0 bases respectively, with 14 bases between them. The CDR3 loop spans 16 amino acids. Germline V gene lookup returns CDR1 SGHAT and CDR2 FQNNGV. This CDR3 reads CASSPWRASSYNEQFF. The CDR3 region has the DNA TGTGCCAGCAGCCCCTGGCGGGCGAGCTCCTACAATGAGCAGTTCTTC.

As for this clone: A much larger clone lies a single base off, so this may be a read error. The chain is built from TRBV6-1 and TRBJ2-7; D is unclear. The CDR3 covers 11 residues. The V gene's germline CDR1 is MNHNS and CDR2 SASEGT. Trimming took off 5 bases at V and 0 bases at J, with 2 bases between the two ends. The CDR3 nucleotides read TGTGCCAGCAGTAACTCCTACGAGCAGTACTTC. Its protein is CASSNSYEQYF.

With regard to this clone: Other DNA sequences in the sample encode the same CDR3. V usage is TRBV6-5 and J usage is TRBJ2-7; weak D call: TRBD1 (5 bases). Germline-derived CDR1 and CDR2 are MNHEY and SVGAGI. The CDR3 spans 13 residues. Trimming removed 5 bases from V and 1 base from J, with 9 bases in between. In DNA form, the CDR3 reads TGTGCCAGCAGTCCCCAGGGTTCCTACGAGCAGTACTTC. Residues: CASSPQGSYEQYF.

The gene calls are TRBV19 and TRBJ2-2, with D perhaps TRBD1 or TRBD2 (5 bases each). The CDR3 is 15 amino acids. Germline V gene data show CDR1 as LNHDA and CDR2 as SQIVND (reference sequence). The V end was cut by 4 bases, the J end by 0 bases, with 9 bases between. This chain's CDR3 is CASSTGPSNTGELFF. The CDR3 bases are TGTGCCAGTAGTACGGGACCGTCGAACACCGGGGAGCTGTTTTTT.

This clone appeared once. The chain has TRBV29-1 and TRBJ1-1; D is possibly TRBD1 (6 bases). The V gene's germline CDR1 is SQVTM and CDR2 ANQGSEA. The CDR3 runs to 10 residues. The germline V and J ends were trimmed by 6 bases and 8 bases, with 10 bases remaining between them. CDR3 DNA sequence: TGCAGCGTGGCCGGGACAGAAGCTTTCTTT. The encoded protein is CSVAGTEAFF. The whole variable domain, remainder taken from reference TRBV29-1 and TRBJ1-1, is SAVISQKPSRDICQRGTSLTIQCQVDSQVTMMFWYRQQPGQSLTLIATANQGSEATYESGFVIDKFPISRPNLTFSTLTVSNMSPEDSSIYLCSVAGTEAFFGQGTRLTVV.

The chain couples TRBV28 to TRBJ2-5; TRBD1 matches at 7 bases. The V segment lost 9 bases and the J segment 2 bases; nucleotides outside the gene matches: 6. The CDR3 has 13 residues. Germline V lookup: CDR1 MDHEN, CDR2 SYDVKM. CDR3 nucleotides: TGTGCCAGTCAGGGACAGCCTCAAGAGACCCAGTACTTC. Amino acid sequence: CASQGQPQETQYF.

V is TRBV9 and J is TRBJ2-6; TRBD1 is a possible D gene (5 bases). The V gene lost 4 bases and the J gene lost 4 bases, with 15 bases spanning the gap. Germline V CDR1 and CDR2: SGDLS, YYNGEE. The CDR3 spans 16 residues. CDR3 sequence: CASSSDPGSGANVLTF. The CDR3 DNA is TGTGCCAGCAGCTCAGACCCAGGGTCAGGGGCCAACGTCCTGACTTTC. The entire variable domain, with the rest obtained from reference TRBV9 and TRBJ2-6, is as follows: DSGVTQTPKHLITATGQRVTLRCSPRSGDLSVYWYQQSLDQGLQFLIQYYNGEERAKGNILERFSAQQFPDLHSELNLSSLELGDSALYFCASSSDPGSGANVLTFGAGSRLTVL.

The CDR3 DNA follows: TGTGCCAGCAGTGAATCGGGTTTTTCTTTAGTAGGGGTGAGCGGCTACACCTTC. It is translated as CASSESGFSLVGVSGYTF. This chain links TRBV25-1 with TRBJ1-2; a possible D gene is TRBD1 (5 bases). Germline CDR1 and CDR2: MGHDK and SYGVNS. The CDR3 is 18 residues long. Trimming left V 1 base short and J 8 bases short, with 26 bases between.

The genes are TRBV6-1 and TRBJ1-2; 8 bases align to TRBD1. Looked up from germline, CDR1 is MNHNS and CDR2 is SASEGT. Unmatched junction bases numbered 6, after V lost 0 bases and J lost 6 bases. There are 15 residues in the CDR3. DNA for the CDR3: TGTGCCAGCAGTGAAGCGCGGACAGGGATCGATGGCTACACCTTC. Translated, it gives CASSEARTGIDGYTF.

In its sample, this clone was seen once. For the CDR3, the DNA is TGCGCCAGCAGCCAAGGTTGGGGTACCGGCACTGAAGCTTTCTTT. This sequence encodes CASSQGWGTGTEAFF. This chain joins TRBV4-3 and TRBJ1-1, with no clear D. The CDR3 runs to 15 residues. The ends were cut back, 1 base at V and 4 bases at J, with 13 bases in the middle. Germline V gives CDR1 LGHNA, CDR2 YSLEER.

J is TRBJ2-1 and V is TRBV9, with 7 bases lining up with TRBD2. The CDR3 spans 17 residues. Germline V gene lookup returns CDR1 SGDLS and CDR2 YYNGEE. Germline trimming cut 0 bases from V and 5 bases from J; bases unmatched to any gene: 11. The CDR3 DNA follows: TGTGCCAGCAGCGTAGGTCCGACTAGCACCGCACACAATGAGCAGTTCTTC. The encoded protein is CASSVGPTSTAHNEQFF.

This clone was seen just once. As DNA, the CDR3 is TGCGCCAGCAGCTTATGGACAGGGGACGCCGAGCAGTACTTC. Its protein product is CASSLWTGDAEQYF. The rearrangement links TRBV5-1 to TRBJ2-7, with 9 bases matching TRBD1. The germline gives CDR1 SGHRS, CDR2 YFSETQ. The CDR3 sequence is 14 residues long. Germline trimming cut 2 bases from V and 6 bases from J; bases unmatched to any gene: 6. The variable domain in full, completed from reference TRBV5-1 and TRBJ2-7, reads KAGVTQTPRYLIKTRGQQVTLSCSPISGHRSVSWYQQTPGQGLQFLFEYFSETQRNKGNFPGRFSGRQFSNSRSEMNVSTLELGDSALYLCASSLWTGDAEQYFGPGTRLTVT.

CDR3 residues: CASSRRGRPDTEAFF. CDR3 DNA: TGCGCCAGCAGTCGCCGGGGCCGCCCGGACACTGAAGCTTTCTTT. The V gene is TRBV23-1, the J gene TRBJ1-1; perhaps TRBD1 as D (5 bases). TRBV23-1 is an ORF, and what it does is uncertain. The length of the CDR3 is 15 residues. V was cut by 4 bases and J by 3 bases, with 15 bases left in between.

The V call is TRBV6-1, the J call TRBJ1-2, with D hard to call. CDR3 size: 15 residues. Trimming cost V 6 bases and J 5 bases, with 19 bases left between them. The germline V gene has CDR1 MNHNS and CDR2 SASEGT. As DNA, the CDR3 is TGTGCCAGCAGGGAGGGTCTTCTCTCAATATATGGCTACACCTTC. Its protein product is CASREGLLSIYGYTF.

This chain links TRBV25-1 with TRBJ2-7; 10 bases line up with TRBD1. Germline trimming cut 0 bases from V and 1 base from J; bases unmatched to any gene: 6. This CDR3 comprises 17 residues. Germline CDR1 reads MGHDK; CDR2 reads SYGVNS. The CDR3 here is CASSEYVRDRGSYEQYF. As DNA, the CDR3 is TGTGCCAGCAGTGAATATGTTCGGGACAGGGGATCCTACGAGCAGTACTTC.

This chain links TRBV7-2 with TRBJ2-1; 11 bases agree with TRBD2. The germline gives CDR1 SGHTA, CDR2 FQGNSA. The CDR3 runs 17 residues. Germline trimming cut 5 bases from V and 3 bases from J; bases unmatched to any gene: 9. CDR3 amino acids: CASSGGASGRYYNEQFF. In DNA form, the CDR3 reads TGTGCCAGCAGCGGTGGGGCTAGCGGGAGGTACTACAATGAGCAGTTCTTC.

The chain carries TRBV27 and TRBJ1-1, with D uncertain. The V gene lost 0 bases and the J gene lost 12 bases, with 14 bases spanning the gap. The CDR3 is made up of 13 amino acids. Germline V lookup: CDR1 MNHEY, CDR2 SMNVEV (reference sequence). CDR3 protein: CASSLSGSGLPFF. The CDR3 region has the DNA TGTGCCAGCAGTTTATCGGGTAGCGGGTTGCCTTTCTTT.

The genes are TRBV28 and TRBJ2-3; 10 bases map to TRBD1. This CDR3 comprises 15 residues. In germline, CDR1 is MDHEN, CDR2 SYDVKM. With V trimmed by 5 bases and J by 4 bases, 6 bases remained unmatched. The CDR3 DNA reads as TGTGCCAGCAGTGAACTGACAGGGGGCTCAGATACGCAGTATTTT. Translating it yields CASSELTGGSDTQYF.

This chain joins TRBV30 and TRBJ2-2; no clear D. The germline V gene encodes CDR1 GTSNPN and CDR2 SVGIG (reference sequence). Between the trimmed V and J ends, which lost 4 bases and 6 bases, there was a span of 6 bases. The CDR3 covers 11 residues. The CDR3 sequence is CAWNPSGELFF. The CDR3 DNA is TGTGCCTGGAATCCATCCGGGGAGCTGTTTTTT.